The 17 T cell receptor beta chains given below trace back to one sample, sequenced in a study of cytotoxic CD8 clonotypes in ibrutinib-treated CLL. The table came from immunoSEQ multiplex PCR; TCRdb's copy has only in-frame clones and leaves some out. The sample carries more than 20,000 clones, over 65% recorded once. The sample consisted of PBMCs, taken before ibrutinib treatment. The receptor set was obtained from a human donor with chronic lymphocytic leukemia.

J is TRBJ2-5 and V is TRBV19, with 9 bases fitting TRBD1. The germline CDR1 and CDR2 sequences are LNHDA and SQIVND (reference sequence). The CDR3 spans 15 residues. Germline trimming cut 7 bases from V and 5 bases from J; bases unmatched to any gene: 11. The CDR3: CASMVPGTGRETQYF. Here the CDR3 DNA reads TGTGCCAGTATGGTACCCGGGACAGGGAGGGAGACCCAGTACTTC.

This clone was found a few times. This chain uses TRBV5-1 with TRBJ1-3; 8 nucleotides line up with TRBD1. Trimming cost V 4 bases and J 7 bases; bases outside gene matches: 4. CDR1 and CDR2 (germline): SGHRS, YFSETQ. The CDR3 extends over 13 amino acids. The CDR3 spells CASSEGQANTIYF. The CDR3 DNA is TGCGCCAGCAGCGAGGGACAGGCGAACACCATATATTTT.

V is TRBV4-1 and J is TRBJ2-3; the match to TRBD2 covers 10 bases. Losses at the gene ends were 0 bases for V and 1 base for J; bases not matched to a gene: 10. Per the germline V gene, CDR1 is MGHRA and CDR2 is YSYEKL. The CDR3 has 19 residues. The CDR3 is CASSQDPASGRFGTDTQYF. As DNA, the CDR3 is TGCGCCAGCAGCCAAGATCCGGCTAGCGGGAGATTCGGCACAGATACGCAGTATTTT.

The chain has TRBV5-6 and TRBJ2-1; 14 positions match TRBD2. Trimming at V came to 2 bases and at J to 9 bases, leaving 10 bases not matched to a gene. This CDR3 has 17 amino acids. The germline gives CDR1 SGHDT, CDR2 YYEEEE. In DNA, the CDR3 is TGTGCCAGCAGCTTCTACTCGGGACTAGCGGGAGTCAGTGAGCAGTTCTTC. This gives the protein CASSFYSGLAGVSEQFF. Using reference TRBV5-6 and TRBJ2-1 for the parts outside the CDR3, the full variable domain is DAGVTQSPTHLIKTRGQQVTLRCSPKSGHDTVSWYQQALGQGPQFIFQYYEEEERQRGNFPDRFSGHQFPNYSSELNVNALLLGDSALYLCASSFYSGLAGVSEQFFGPGTRLTVL.

The chain carries TRBV30 and TRBJ1-5; TRBD1 matches 9 bases. Trimming removed 1 base from V and 9 bases from J; junction bases left unmatched: 10. The CDR3 is 15 amino acids. CDR1 is GTSNPN and CDR2 is SVGIG in the germline V gene (reference sequence). CDR3 in DNA: TGTGCCTGGAGTGCCTCCGGGACAGGGCAGGCGCCCCAGCATTTT. This translates into CAWSASGTGQAPQHF.

This clone occurred a few times. This chain connects TRBV5-1 to TRBJ1-1; D perhaps matches TRBD1 (5 bases). With 4 bases removed from V and 0 bases from J, the gap between germline ends came to 13 bases. CDR1 SGHRS and CDR2 YFSETQ come from the germline V gene. The CDR3 covers 15 residues. The DNA of the CDR3 is TGCGCCAGCAGCGTGAACAGGATATTGAACACTGAAGCTTTCTTT. Amino acid sequence: CASSVNRILNTEAFF.

V gene TRBV5-1 combines with J gene TRBJ2-7; tentative D call: TRBD1 (7 bases). Trimming cost V 3 bases and J 5 bases, with 12 bases left between them. CDR1 is SGHRS and CDR2 is YFSETQ in the germline V gene. This CDR3 is built from 13 residues. This chain's CDR3 is CASSSGRGDEQYF. The CDR3 DNA reads as TGCGCCAGCAGCTCGGGCAGGGGGGACGAGCAGTACTTC.

On this clone: The DNA is left out, because the CDR3 cannot be placed on it with certainty; the CDR3 is given as TCRdb lists it. The chain has TRBV2 and TRBJ2-7; no DNA check was done on the table's D call, TRBD2. The germline CDR1 and CDR2 sequences are SNHLY and FYNNEI. The CDR3 is made up of 15 amino acids, end residues included. CDR3 region: CASSARVASGAIPDF.

This rearrangement joins TRBV2 to TRBJ1-1, with D uncertain. Germline V gene lookup returns CDR1 SNHLY and CDR2 FYNNEI. V was trimmed by 7 bases and J by 1 base, leaving 7 bases between them. This CDR3 contains 12 residues. The CDR3 spells CASKDQNTEAFF. DNA for the CDR3: TGTGCCAGCAAAGACCAGAACACTGAAGCTTTCTTT.

The chain links TRBV11-1 to TRBJ1-4; the D is unclear. From germline, CDR1 is SGHAT and CDR2 FQDESV (reference sequence). V dropped 1 base and J dropped 12 bases, with 12 bases sitting between them. This CDR3 contains 13 residues. The CDR3 DNA sequence: TGTGCCAGCAGCTTAGATCTAGGAGACGAACTGTTTTTT. Its translation is CASSLDLGDELFF. The full variable domain, in which reference TRBV11-1 and TRBJ1-4 provide the parts outside the CDR3, is EAEVAQSPRYKITEKSQAVAFWCDPISGHATLYWYRQILGQGPELLVQFQDESVVDDSQLPKDRFSAERLKGVDSTLKIQPAELGDSAMYLCASSLDLGDELFFGSGTQLSVL.

A remark on this clone: Other DNA sequences in the same sample also yield this CDR3. This chain connects TRBV28 to TRBJ2-5; D unclear. Germline lookup yields CDR1 MDHEN and CDR2 SYDVKM. Trimming stripped 2 bases from V and 5 bases from J, with 3 bases between. CDR3 length: 11 residues. Written as DNA, the CDR3 is TGTGCCAGCAGTTTAGGGGAGACCCAGTACTTC. This codes for CASSLGETQYF.

The chain has TRBV29-1 and TRBJ2-3; 11 bases agree with TRBD2. V was pared by 5 bases and J by 4 bases, with 8 bases of the junction left unmatched. Germline values: CDR1 SQVTM, CDR2 ANQGSEA. The CDR3 spans 15 residues. For the CDR3, the DNA is TGCAGCGTTCAACTACTAGCGGGAGCGGCAGATACGCAGTATTTT. Residues: CSVQLLAGAADTQYF.

The CDR3 coding sequence is TGTGCCAGCAGCGAGGACACCGGGGAGCTGTTTTTT. This codes for CASSEDTGELFF. The rearrangement joins TRBV28 to TRBJ2-2, with no clear D. The germline gives CDR1 MDHEN, CDR2 SYDVKM. The CDR3 totals 12 residues. Trimming removed 6 bases from V and 3 bases from J, with 5 bases in between.

The chain joins TRBV29-1 to TRBJ2-2; no clear D gene. CDR3 length equals 13 residues. Trimming shortened V by 5 bases and J by 2 bases, and 9 bases separated the two germline ends. Germline CDR1 reads SQVTM; CDR2 reads ANQGSEA. CDR3 nucleotide sequence: TGCAGCGTTTTCAGGCGTAACACCGGGGAGCTGTTTTTT. This encodes CSVFRRNTGELFF.

The genes are TRBV6-1 and TRBJ2-3; the D is unclear. V was trimmed by 8 bases and J by 0 bases, leaving 3 bases between them. Germline V gives CDR1 MNHNS, CDR2 SASEGT. The CDR3 extends over 11 amino acids. In nucleotides, the CDR3 is TGTGCCAGCGGGAGCACAGATACGCAGTATTTT. Protein sequence: CASGSTDTQYF.

The CDR3 region is CASSSPGTGLGYF. CDR3 coding DNA: TGTGCCAGCAGCTCCCCGGGGACAGGGCTAGGGTATTTT. The genes are TRBV6-1 and TRBJ2-3, with 9 bases aligning to TRBD1. Per germline, CDR1 MNHNS and CDR2 SASEGT. There are 13 residues in the CDR3. V was clipped by 6 bases and J by 14 bases; unmatched bases: 12.

The chain couples TRBV4-3 to TRBJ2-1, with D uncertain. CDR3 size: 15 residues. Germline values: CDR1 LGHNA, CDR2 YSLEER. Trimming left V 0 bases short and J 0 bases short, with 6 bases between. Here the CDR3 reads CASSQDQSSYNEQFF. CDR3 nucleotide sequence: TGCGCCAGCAGCCAAGACCAAAGCTCCTACAATGAGCAGTTCTTC.